These 20 T cell receptor beta chains were sequenced from one sample in a study of CD8 T cells in ankylosing spondylitis. Study-level results: Among TCR beta sequences, a motif of fewer than 10 highly homologous variants appeared characteristic of ankylosing spondylitis blood.

The antigens of these receptors remain unknown. TCRdb re-derived calls from the 5' RACE reads in MiXCR, one entry per CDR3 protein. The table lists around 430,000 distinct CDR3 sequences, 15% to 20% of them singletons, with approximately 1% in the top ten. The sequencing input was blood, either unsorted or a sorted T cell fraction (not recorded which). These receptors originate from a male donor with ankylosing spondylitis.

This clonotype was observed a few times. V usage is TRBV28 and J usage is TRBJ1-6, with 10 bases aligning to TRBD1. The CDR3 is 17 residues long. With 4 bases clipped from V and 2 bases from J, the junction kept 5 bases outside the gene matches. CDR1 and CDR2 from the germline V gene are MDHEN and SYDVKM. CDR3: CASSYGQGVTYNSPLHF. The CDR3 DNA is TGTGCCAGCAGTTACGGACAGGGGGTAACCTATAATTCACCCCTCCACTTT.

The CDR3 DNA reads TGCGCCAGCAGCTTCACCGGGACAGCCTACGAGCAGTACTTC. Protein sequence: CASSFTGTAYEQYF. The chain carries TRBV5-1 and TRBJ2-7; 7 nucleotides match TRBD1. V was clipped by 2 bases and J by 2 bases; unmatched bases: 4. This CDR3 has 14 residues. The V gene's germline CDR1 is SGHRS and CDR2 YFSETQ.

The sample holds many counts of this clonotype. The chain uses TRBV2 and TRBJ2-2; 10 bases agree with TRBD1. J was trimmed by 5 bases and V by 6 bases; bases with no gene match: 3. Germline-derived CDR1 and CDR2 are SNHLY and FYNNEI. There are 14 residues in the CDR3. The CDR3 sequence is CASRGDRGTGELFF. CDR3 nucleotide sequence: TGTGCCAGCAGGGGGGACAGGGGTACCGGGGAGCTGTTTTTT.

The chain joins TRBV19 to TRBJ1-2; D is possibly TRBD1 (6 bases). The CDR3 runs to 13 residues. V lost 7 bases and J 1 base, leaving 10 bases between the germline ends. The germline V gene has CDR1 LNHDA and CDR2 SQIVND (reference sequence). In nucleotides, the CDR3 is TGTGCCAGTACCAGGGGCGGTAACTATGGCTACACCTTC. Translation: CASTRGGNYGYTF.

The chain combines TRBV7-2 with TRBJ1-5; D not certain. The germline gives CDR1 SGHTA, CDR2 FQGNSA. V lost 5 bases to trimming and J lost 2 bases, with 13 bases between them. The CDR3 runs 15 residues. The CDR3, as DNA: TGTGCCAGCAGCCAGAGATGGGGTGGCAATCAGCCCCAGCATTTT. It codes for CASSQRWGGNQPQHF.

At least ten counts were recorded for this clonotype. The rearrangement joins TRBV3-1 to TRBJ2-5; possibly TRBD2 for D (6 bases). Trimming took off 0 bases at V and 2 bases at J, with 13 bases between the two ends. Germline CDR1 reads LGHDT; CDR2 reads YNNKEL (reference sequence). This CDR3 region has 16 residues. The CDR3 DNA follows: TGTGCCAGCAGCCAAGATTTAGGCGGGACTCAAGAGACCCAGTACTTC. The encoded protein is CASSQDLGGTQETQYF.

The chain links TRBV20-1 to TRBJ2-3, with a tentative D call TRBD2 (6 bases). CDR1 is DFQATT, CDR2 SNEGSKA, per germline (reference sequence). The CDR3 contains 16 residues. Between the trimmed V and J ends, which lost 2 bases and 2 bases, there was a span of 17 bases. CDR3 sequence (DNA): TGCAGTGCTAGACGGGTAGCGGTTACAACCACAGATACGCAGTATTTT. It encodes CSARRVAVTTTDTQYF.

This clonotype was picked up many times. The J gene is TRBJ2-3, the V gene TRBV7-9; possible D gene TRBD2, 6 bases. Germline CDR1 and CDR2: SEHNR and FQNEAQ (reference sequence). This CDR3 region has 14 residues. V was pared by 3 bases and J by 2 bases, with 9 bases between. The CDR3 spells CASSLGLNTDTQYF. CDR3 in DNA: TGTGCCAGCAGCTTGGGACTTAACACAGATACGCAGTATTTT.

This chain uses TRBV12-3 or TRBV12-4 with TRBJ2-2, with 7 bases matching TRBD1. This CDR3 contains 16 residues. V dropped 6 bases and J dropped 2; count of bases not matched to a gene: 9. CDR3 nucleotides: TGTGCCAGCAGCCCCCGGACAGGACCAAACACCGGGGAGCTGTTTTTT. Its translation is CASSPRTGPNTGELFF.

This clonotype was seen a few times. CDR3 coding DNA: TGTGCCAACCGCGGCAGCACTGAAGCTTTCTTT. Translation gives CANRGSTEAFF. The chain couples TRBV2 to TRBJ1-1; D call uncertain. V lost 10 bases and J lost 4, with 10 bases in between. Germline V gene sequence: CDR1 SNHLY, CDR2 FYNNEI. This CDR3 comprises 11 residues.

This chain links TRBV9 with TRBJ2-1; D gene unclear. CDR1 and CDR2 (germline): SGDLS, YYNGEE. This CDR3 is 14 amino acids long. V lost 3 bases, J lost 10 bases, and 17 bases lay in between. The CDR3 sequence is CASSARTMRGEQFF. CDR3 coding DNA: TGTGCCAGCAGCGCCAGGACGATGCGTGGAGAGCAGTTCTTC. Drawing the rest from reference TRBV9 and TRBJ2-1, the complete variable domain is DSGVTQTPKHLITATGQRVTLRCSPRSGDLSVYWYQQSLDQGLQFLIQYYNGEERAKGNILERFSAQQFPDLHSELNLSSLELGDSALYFCASSARTMRGEQFFGPGTRLTVL.

This clonotype appeared a few times. The genes are TRBV7-2 and TRBJ2-1, with 13 bases lining up with TRBD2. V trimming: 5 bases; J trimming: 10 bases; junction bases outside the gene matches: 8. The V gene's germline CDR1 is SGHTA and CDR2 FQGNSA. The CDR3 spans 15 residues. CDR3 DNA: TGTGCCAGCAGCACCAGACTAGCGGGAGGAGGGGAGCAGTTCTTC. It is translated as CASSTRLAGGGEQFF.

This clonotype was detected only a few times. V usage is TRBV9 and J usage is TRBJ2-3; D call uncertain. The CDR3 length is 13 residues. V lost 6 bases and J 1 base, leaving 9 bases between the germline ends. Germline V gives CDR1 SGDLS, CDR2 YYNGEE. CDR3 in DNA: TGTGCCAGCACGGGTCCTCGCACAGATACGCAGTATTTT. It yields the protein CASTGPRTDTQYF.

The chain carries TRBV20-1 and TRBJ2-3; D gene ambiguous. This CDR3 contains 12 residues. V shed 6 bases and J shed 0 bases, with 7 bases lying between them. Germline V gene lookup returns CDR1 DFQATT and CDR2 SNEGSKA (reference sequence). The CDR3 DNA reads TGCAGTGCCACGACTAGCACAGATACGCAGTATTTT. Its translation is CSATTSTDTQYF.

This clonotype showed up just a few times. This CDR3 reads CASSYTRDSYNEQFF. The CDR3 nucleotides are TGTGCCAGCAGTTACACCAGGGACAGCTACAATGAGCAGTTCTTC. The chain employs TRBV6-5 and TRBJ2-1, with 7 positions matching TRBD1. J was trimmed by 3 bases and V by 2 bases; bases with no gene match: 4. The germline V gene has CDR1 MNHEY and CDR2 SVGAGI. The CDR3 consists of 15 residues.

This clonotype occurred many times. This chain links TRBV29-1 with TRBJ2-4; perhaps TRBD1 as D (6 bases). Germline loops: CDR1 SQVTM, CDR2 ANQGSEA. The CDR3 contains 13 residues. V lost 6 bases and J 2 bases, leaving 11 bases between the germline ends. CDR3 sequence (DNA): TGCAGCGTGCTCCAGGGGACCAAAAACATTCAGTACTTC. It specifies CSVLQGTKNIQYF. Together with reference TRBV29-1 and TRBJ2-4, the CDR3 gives the full variable domain: SAVISQKPSRDICQRGTSLTIQCQVDSQVTMMFWYRQQPGQSLTLIATANQGSEATYESGFVIDKFPISRPNLTFSTLTVSNMSPEDSSIYLCSVLQGTKNIQYFGAGTRLSVL.

This chain links TRBV5-1 with TRBJ2-1; weak D call: TRBD2 (5 bases). There are 15 residues in the CDR3. V was clipped by 1 base and J by 2 bases, with 10 bases between them. Germline V gene lookup returns CDR1 SGHRS and CDR2 YFSETQ. The CDR3 DNA reads TGCGCCAGCAGCTTGACCCCCGGGGCCTACAATGAGCAGTTCTTC. Protein product: CASSLTPGAYNEQFF.

The sample holds a few counts of this clonotype. The rearrangement links TRBV19 to TRBJ1-1, with 7 bases lining up with TRBD1. V lost 9 bases and J lost 3; bases outside the gene matches: 7. CDR1 is LNHDA, CDR2 SQIVND, per germline (reference sequence). The CDR3 runs 13 residues. CDR3 in DNA: TGTGCCAGCCGACAGGGCGGGTACACTGAAGCTTTCTTT. This translates into CASRQGGYTEAFF.

This clonotype appeared a few times. The chain carries TRBV28 and TRBJ2-1; perhaps TRBD2 as D (5 bases). Between the trimmed V and J ends, which lost 7 bases and 0 bases, there was a span of 22 bases. This CDR3 contains 18 residues. The germline gives CDR1 MDHEN, CDR2 SYDVKM. CDR3: CASNERTSRMSSYNEQFF. The CDR3 nucleotides are TGTGCCAGCAACGAACGGACTTCTCGTATGAGCTCCTACAATGAGCAGTTCTTC.

The V call is TRBV7-9, the J call TRBJ2-1; 9 bases agree with TRBD2. CDR3 length: 14 amino acids. V lost 1 base to trimming and J lost 9 bases; unmatched junction nucleotides: 4. Germline CDR1 reads SEHNR; CDR2 reads FQNEAQ (reference sequence). In DNA form, the CDR3 reads TGTGCCAGCAGCTTAGGTCTAGCGGGGTCTGAGCAGTTCTTC. Translation: CASSLGLAGSEQFF.